This record covers a single T cell receptor beta chain. This clone was seen many times. What this receptor recognizes is not known. It has no much larger one-base neighbor in the sample; base qualities were not kept. These data come from a study of blood T cell repertoires in COVID-19 (dated by TCRdb to the early 2020s). About the investigation overall: Samples covering the acute and convalescent phases of COVID-19 were provided by collaborators in the United States, Italy and Spain. The prospective study material was composed of cDNA or gDNA derived from T cells, B-cell-depleted T cells, or PBMCs. Deeply sampled blood TCRbeta repertoires from subjects exposed to, actively infected with, or recovered from COVID-19 were included in the dataset. A freely available public database, intended as a resource for researchers studying the immune response to SARS-CoV-2, is where the repertoires were released. Samples came from the ongoing ImmuneRACE study (first 160 participants) plus 1,254 subjects from 6 global collaborators. A de-identified subject ID, COVID-19 status, age in years and sex were almost always included in the sample metadata. Where available, HLA class I and class II types were taken from metadata supplied by the sample provider and were not determined by assay-based typing.

Overall study results and their limits: The quantity of clinical and demographic metadata differed by source and by participant and was supplied without curation.

The immunoSEQ Assay, a bias-controlled multiplex PCR, was used to amplify TCRbeta CDR3 regions from genomic DNA. The authors processed their data as follows. The number of nucleated cells in each sample was estimated by amplification of reference gene primers within the assay. Sequence reads were collapsed and filtered to measure the absolute abundance of every unique TCRbeta CDR3 rearrangement. Productive Simpson clonality was computed per sample as the square root of Simpson's diversity index over productive rearrangements. Entries here come from immuneACCESS through TCRdb and include only in-frame sequences with V and J called. Some clones fail to appear in such tables; in the studies checked, an unresolved V gene covers under half of the shortfall, and the cause of the remainder is unknown. For V, J and clone size, that table is used; D and trimming come from the DNA. The sample table holds some 150,000 clones, of which roughly four fifths were seen once. The ten largest clonotypes hold around 7.8% of the sample.

Each collaborating institution followed its own protocols to collect whole blood in K2EDTA tubes. For TCRbeta analysis, collaborators shipped samples in one of three forms: frozen whole blood, isolated PBMCs, or DNA extracted from either of those sample types. The V end gives up 6 bases and the J end 8 bases, leaving 12 bases in the junction not matched to a gene. Measured from the cysteine to the phenylalanine, the CDR3 is 14 residues long. Solely the CDR3 DNA is kept, with 42 bases framed from the first base. From a lookup of the germline V gene, CDR1 and CDR2 are MDHEN and SYDVKM. Sequencing was performed on peripheral blood. This receptor was obtained from a human donor in a cohort sampled during active COVID-19. Here the chain combines TRBV28 and TRBJ1-2, and TRBD1 aligns with 7 junction nucleotides. The CDR3 is CASREQGGSEGYTF. The DNA reads as follows: TGTGCCAGCAGAGAGCAGGGGGGTTCGGAGGGCTACACCTTC.